The 17 T cell receptor beta chains listed next were all sequenced from one sample in a study of shared clonotypes between healthy human individuals. Data came from immunoSEQ multiplex PCR; TCRdb stores just in-frame clones and leaves some out. This sample has over a million clones, with 75% to 85% found just once. The material sequenced was memory CD4+ T cells from PBMCs. Subset meaning: CD45RA-negative fraction. The origin of the receptors is a man between 18 and 35 years old in good health. Some clones in this sample may be carry-over from other donors' samples.

This rearrangement joins TRBV5-1 to TRBJ1-2; 7 bases map to TRBD1. The junction had 12 bases not matched to a gene; V was cut back by 4 bases and J by 6 bases. Germline V gene sequence: CDR1 SGHRS, CDR2 YFSETQ. The CDR3 is made up of 15 amino acids. This CDR3 is CASSPPTGYVDGYTF. DNA for the CDR3: TGCGCCAGCAGCCCACCGACAGGGTATGTCGATGGCTACACCTTC.

The chain uses TRBV6-5 and TRBJ2-5; 8 nucleotides agree with TRBD2. The CDR3 spans 15 residues. V was pared by 3 bases and J by 4 bases, with 7 bases of the junction left unmatched. Germline assignment: CDR1 MNHEY and CDR2 SVGAGI. CDR3 loop: CASSYLGLVGETQYF. Here the CDR3 DNA reads TGTGCCAGCAGTTATTTGGGACTAGTAGGAGAGACCCAGTACTTC.

This sequence joins TRBV28 and TRBJ2-7; possible D gene TRBD1, 6 bases. Germline V gives CDR1 MDHEN, CDR2 SYDVKM. CDR3 length equals 16 residues. With 7 bases removed from V and 1 base from J, the gap between germline ends came to 20 bases. The CDR3 DNA sequence: TGTGCCAGCAAACCATCAGGGGCAGGGAATTCCTACGAGCAGTACTTC. This gives the protein CASKPSGAGNSYEQYF.

The gene calls are TRBV7-2 and TRBJ2-5; perhaps TRBD2 as D (5 bases). The CDR3 contains 14 residues. The germline gives CDR1 SGHTA, CDR2 FQGNSA. V dropped 5 bases and J dropped 2 bases, with 12 bases sitting between them. CDR3 sequence reads: CASSARTVQETQYF. The CDR3 DNA reads as TGTGCCAGCAGCGCTCGGACTGTGCAAGAGACCCAGTACTTC.

In the case of this clone: The junction does not match germline at one end; this may be a read error. The rearrangement joins TRBV18 to TRBJ2-5; D remains ambiguous. The closer fit of TRBJ2-7 to the DNA end suggests the J call may be wrong. The CDR3 has 13 residues. Per the germline V gene, CDR1 is KGHSH and CDR2 is LQKENI. In DNA, the CDR3 is TGTGCCAGCTCACCTTCCAGCTCCGACGAGCAGTACTTC. Protein: CASSPSSSDEQYF.

This clone has more than one count but fewer than ten. V is TRBV18 and J is TRBJ2-3; TRBD2 matches at 10 bases. Germline CDR1 is KGHSH and CDR2 is LQKENI. J lost 7 bases, V lost 6 bases, and 10 bases had no gene match. The CDR3 loop spans 15 amino acids. The chain's CDR3 is CASSAASGSLNTQYF. CDR3 coding DNA: TGTGCCAGCTCCGCGGCTAGCGGGAGTTTAAATACGCAGTATTTT. The variable domain in full, completed from reference TRBV18 and TRBJ2-3, reads NAGVMQNPRHLVRRRGQEARLRCSPMKGHSHVYWYRQLPEEGLKFMVYLQKENIIDESGMPKERFSAEFPKEGPSILRIQQVVRGDSAAYFCASSAASGSLNTQYFGPGTRLTVL.

V gene TRBV7-3 combines with J gene TRBJ1-2, with 8 bases fitting TRBD1. The CDR3 extends over 15 amino acids. Germline V gene data show CDR1 as SGHTA and CDR2 as FQGTGA. V shed 5 bases and J 0 bases; nucleotides not matched to a gene: 5. CDR3 in DNA: TGTGCCAGCAGCGGACAGGGCCTTACTAACTATGGCTACACCTTC. It translates to CASSGQGLTNYGYTF.

The chain has TRBV12-5 and TRBJ1-1; D possibly corresponds to TRBD1 (5 bases). Germline CDR1 reads LGHNT; CDR2 reads FRNRAP. The germline V and J ends were trimmed by 6 bases and 1 base, with 12 bases remaining between them. The CDR3 sequence is 14 residues long. In DNA form, the CDR3 reads TGTGCTAGTGGGGCCCAGGGCTCGAACACTGAAGCTTTCTTT. Translated: CASGAQGSNTEAFF.

This chain links TRBV10-3 with TRBJ2-7; 11 bases are a match to TRBD2. Germline loops: CDR1 ENHRY, CDR2 SYGVKD. Losses at the gene ends were 0 bases for V and 1 base for J; bases not matched to a gene: 5. The length of the CDR3 is 17 residues. The CDR3 reads CAISESGGLAVSYEQYF. The CDR3 DNA reads as TGTGCCATCAGTGAGTCCGGGGGACTAGCGGTTTCCTACGAGCAGTACTTC.

About this clone: A read error is likely here: a far larger clone is one base away. This chain connects TRBV5-1 to TRBJ1-3, with D possibly matching TRBD1 (5 bases). The germline gives CDR1 SGHRS, CDR2 YFSETQ. The CDR3 contains 15 residues. The CDR3 DNA is TGCGCCAGCAGCTTGGCCCAGGGCTCTGGAAACACCACATATTTT. Translation gives CASSLAQGSGNTTYF.

J is TRBJ1-1 and V is TRBV18, with D perhaps matching TRBD1 (5 bases). Trimming pared 8 bases from V and 1 base from J, leaving 11 bases between. Per the germline V gene, CDR1 is KGHSH and CDR2 is LQKENI. The CDR3 covers 13 residues. This chain's CDR3 is CASAEQANTEAFF. CDR3 sequence (DNA): TGTGCCAGCGCCGAACAGGCGAACACTGAAGCTTTCTTT.

The chain combines TRBV4-2 with TRBJ2-1; 10 nucleotides align to TRBD1. The CDR3 runs 15 residues. V lost 4 bases and J lost 7; bases outside the gene matches: 7. The germline V gene encodes CDR1 LGHNA and CDR2 YNFKEQ. The CDR3 DNA sequence: TGTGCCAGCAGCCCATGGACAGGGGGAGGTAATGAGCAGTTCTTC. It encodes CASSPWTGGGNEQFF.

V usage is TRBV4-1 and J usage is TRBJ2-1, with TRBD2 identical over 8 bases. The junction had 5 bases not matched to a gene; V was cut back by 0 bases and J by 4 bases. The CDR3 sequence is 16 residues long. The germline gives CDR1 MGHRA, CDR2 YSYEKL. The DNA of the CDR3 is TGCGCCAGCAGCCAAGAGGCGGGAGGCTCATACAATGAGCAGTTCTTC. It translates to CASSQEAGGSYNEQFF.

The CDR3 sequence is CASSYRQGGVDEQFF. CDR3 bases: TGTGCCAGCAGTTATAGGCAGGGAGGGGTGGATGAGCAGTTCTTC. The rearrangement links TRBV6-5 to TRBJ2-1, with 7 positions matching TRBD2. V lost 3 bases to trimming and J lost 8 bases; unmatched junction nucleotides: 10. The length of the CDR3 is 15 residues. Germline CDR1 reads MNHEY; CDR2 reads SVGAGI.

In its sample, this clone was seen once. The rearrangement uses TRBV11-2 and TRBJ1-2, with TRBD1 matching over 8 bases. Per germline, CDR1 SGHAT and CDR2 FQNNGV. The CDR3 has 13 residues. After removal of 5 bases from V and 6 bases from J, the junction contained 5 bases not matched to a gene. In DNA, the CDR3 is TGTGCCAGCAGCCCGCCGACAGGGGATGGCTACACCTTC. Amino acid sequence: CASSPPTGDGYTF.

Comments on this clone: The junction differs from germline at one of its ends, possibly a read error. V gene TRBV7-9 combines with J gene TRBJ1-4; maybe TRBD1 (5 bases). The CDR3 runs to 15 residues. The germline CDR1 and CDR2 sequences are SEHNR and FQNEAQ (reference sequence). CDR3 residues: CASSLAQGGNEKLFF. CDR3 sequence (DNA): TGTGCCAGCAGCCTAGCCCAGGGTGGGAATGAAAAACTGTTTTTT.

Concerning this clone itself: A far more abundant clone sits one base away, making this likely a read error. The sample holds other DNA sequences that translate to the same CDR3. V and J are TRBV7-8 and TRBJ2-1, with 9 nucleotides matching TRBD2. Per the germline V gene, CDR1 is SGHVS and CDR2 is FQNEAQ. The CDR3 covers 18 residues. The CDR3 here is CASSLARRLAGLNNEQFF. The CDR3 nucleotides read TGCGCCAGCAGCTTAGCGAGGAGGCTAGCGGGACTAAACAATGAGCAGTTCTTC.